This T cell receptor beta chain was documented in a study of control samples from healthy donors and cancer patients. The V and J ends lost 5 bases and 4 bases respectively, with 5 bases between them. In germline, CDR1 is MNHEY, CDR2 SVGEGT. The CDR3 contains 12 residues. Repertoires were generated with immunoSEQ multiplex PCR, while TCRdb's copy carries only in-frame clones and drops some. The table has approximately 140,000 clones, 91% seen once; the top ten hold under 9%. V and J are TRBV6-2 or TRBV6-3 and TRBJ2-2; D is uncertain. The sequence came from a man aged 18 to 29 in good health. Material for sequencing was blood. The CDR3 loop reads CASSQSTGELFF. In DNA, the CDR3 is TGTGCCAGCAGTCAAAGCACCGGGGAGCTGTTTTTT.